This entry lists 22 T cell receptor beta chains sequenced from one sample in a study of T cell changes during pregnancy in multiple sclerosis. Assay used: immunoSEQ multiplex PCR; TCRdb lists only in-frame clones, some missing. Among more than 25,000 clones, around nine tenths were seen once, and the ten largest hold about 0.76%. This specimen was CD4+ T cells from peripheral blood mononuclear cells, taken in the first trimester of pregnancy. Receptors were obtained from a female donor with multiple sclerosis, enrolled in a pregnancy study.

The chain links TRBV2 to TRBJ1-2; 12 bases agree with TRBD1. Germline CDR1 SNHLY, CDR2 FYNNEI. There are 15 residues in the CDR3. J lost 8 bases, V lost 7 bases, and 11 bases had no gene match. The CDR3 bases are TGTGCCAGCAATACCGGGACAGGGGGCGCGTGGGGCTACACCTTC. This translates into CASNTGTGGAWGYTF. The full variable domain, rest sourced from reference TRBV2 and TRBJ1-2, is EPEVTQTPSHQVTQMGQEVILRCVPISNHLYFYWYRQILGQKVEFLVSFYNNEISEKSEIFDDQFSVERPDGSNFTLKIRSTKLEDSAMYFCASNTGTGGAWGYTFGSGTRLTVV.

The chain joins TRBV29-1 to TRBJ2-7; D is undetermined. The germline CDR1 and CDR2 sequences are SQVTM and ANQGSEA. V was trimmed by 4 bases and J by 0 bases, leaving 7 bases between them. This CDR3 is built from 12 residues. The CDR3 region is CSVAVSSYEQYF. In DNA, the CDR3 is TGCAGCGTTGCTGTCAGCTCCTACGAGCAGTACTTC.

This clone has just one count. The chain combines TRBV5-1 with TRBJ1-6, with no clear D. The length of the CDR3 is 15 residues. CDR1 is SGHRS and CDR2 is YFSETQ in the germline V gene. Trimming shortened V by 0 bases and J by 8 bases, and 12 bases separated the two germline ends. CDR3 residues: CASSLGLRRDSPLHF. The CDR3 nucleotides read TGCGCCAGCAGCTTGGGCCTCCGGAGGGATTCACCCCTCCACTTT.

The J gene is TRBJ2-1, the V gene TRBV5-1; D gene unclear. Germline lookup yields CDR1 SGHRS and CDR2 YFSETQ. The CDR3 is made up of 13 amino acids. V lost 2 bases and J 2 bases, leaving 5 bases between the germline ends. The CDR3 bases are TGCGCCAGCAGCTTCGCAGCCTACAATGAGCAGTTCTTC. It translates to CASSFAAYNEQFF.

The CDR3 loop reads CASSLGWSRVNTEAFF. Here the CDR3 DNA reads TGTGCCAGCAGCTTAGGGTGGAGCAGGGTGAACACTGAAGCTTTCTTT. The gene calls are TRBV13 and TRBJ1-1; D is possibly TRBD1 (5 bases). Trimming took off 0 bases at V and 0 bases at J, with 11 bases between the two ends. CDR1 is PRHDT and CDR2 is FYEKMQ in the germline V gene (reference sequence). This CDR3 contains 16 residues. The entire variable domain, with the rest obtained from reference TRBV13 and TRBJ1-1, is as follows: AAGVIQSPRHLIKEKRETATLKCYPIPRHDTVYWYQQGPGQDPQFLISFYEKMQSDKGSIPDRFSAQQFSDYHSELNMSSLELGDSALYFCASSLGWSRVNTEAFFGQGTRLTVV.

This chain connects TRBV30 to TRBJ2-3; TRBD2 is a possible D gene (5 bases). The CDR3 spans 11 residues. V was shortened by 5 bases and J by 5 bases, with 8 bases between the two germline ends. Germline V gene lookup returns CDR1 GTSNPN and CDR2 SVGIG (reference sequence). The CDR3: CAWGRGDTQYF. CDR3 DNA sequence: TGTGCCTGGGGCCGGGGAGATACGCAGTATTTT.

The gene calls are TRBV7-8 and TRBJ2-5, with D unresolved. CDR3 length: 12 residues. V was clipped by 4 bases and J by 6 bases, with 9 bases between them. Germline assignment: CDR1 SGHVS and CDR2 FQNEAQ. The chain's CDR3 is CASSSFYKTQYF. CDR3 bases: TGTGCCAGCAGCTCTTTTTATAAGACCCAGTACTTC.

V usage is TRBV5-4 and J usage is TRBJ1-2; no definite D call. The V and J ends lost 2 bases and 4 bases respectively, with 15 bases between them. The CDR3 is 15 amino acids. Germline V gene lookup returns CDR1 SGHNT and CDR2 YYREEE (reference sequence). The CDR3 is CASSFLGQTRYGYTF. CDR3 in DNA: TGTGCCAGCAGCTTTCTTGGGCAGACCCGCTATGGCTACACCTTC.

J is TRBJ2-3 and V is TRBV18; D is unresolved. This CDR3 is 16 amino acids long. Trimming took off 3 bases at V and 1 base at J, with 14 bases between the two ends. Germline CDR1 is KGHSH and CDR2 is LQKENI. CDR3 loop: CASSPGWNVGTDTQYF. For the CDR3, the DNA is TGTGCCAGCTCACCGGGCTGGAATGTTGGCACAGATACGCAGTATTTT. Supplemented by reference TRBV18 and TRBJ2-3, the full variable domain reads NAGVMQNPRHLVRRRGQEARLRCSPMKGHSHVYWYRQLPEEGLKFMVYLQKENIIDESGMPKERFSAEFPKEGPSILRIQQVVRGDSAAYFCASSPGWNVGTDTQYFGPGTRLTVL.

This clone occurred once. The chain uses TRBV2 and TRBJ2-7; D might be TRBD2 (5 bases). The germline gives CDR1 SNHLY, CDR2 FYNNEI. V was clipped by 7 bases and J by 4 bases, with 11 bases between them. The CDR3 is 12 residues long. CDR3 region: CASKLVTYEQYF. The CDR3 nucleotides are TGTGCCAGCAAACTAGTAACGTACGAGCAGTACTTC. The entire variable domain, with the rest obtained from reference TRBV2 and TRBJ2-7, is as follows: EPEVTQTPSHQVTQMGQEVILRCVPISNHLYFYWYRQILGQKVEFLVSFYNNEISEKSEIFDDQFSVERPDGSNFTLKIRSTKLEDSAMYFCASKLVTYEQYFGPGTRLTVT.

The chain uses TRBV7-8 and TRBJ1-3; D not certain. Germline V gene lookup returns CDR1 SGHVS and CDR2 FQNEAQ. The CDR3 loop spans 14 amino acids. V lost 3 bases and J lost 0, with 6 bases in between. The CDR3 sequence is CASSFGFSGNTIYF. CDR3 DNA: TGTGCCAGCAGCTTCGGGTTCTCTGGAAACACCATATATTTT.

This clone is a singleton in its sample. The V call is TRBV5-1, the J call TRBJ1-3, with 7 bases that match TRBD1. CDR3 length: 14 residues. Per the germline V gene, CDR1 is SGHRS and CDR2 is YFSETQ. V dropped 5 bases and J dropped 1; count of bases not matched to a gene: 3. In DNA, the CDR3 is TGCGCCAGCAGACTACAGGGGTCTGGAAACACCATATATTTT. Encoded protein: CASRLQGSGNTIYF.

The chain combines TRBV28 with TRBJ1-3, with D perhaps matching TRBD1 (5 bases). The CDR3 consists of 15 residues. CDR1 and CDR2 from the germline V gene are MDHEN and SYDVKM. The V end lost 1 base, the J end lost 3 bases, and 10 bases lay between the germline ends. In DNA, the CDR3 is TGTGCCAGCAGTTTATCTGGGGGGGATGGAAACACCATATATTTT. It translates to CASSLSGGDGNTIYF.

The rearrangement links TRBV7-9 to TRBJ1-6; D uncertain. This CDR3 is built from 14 residues. The germline gives CDR1 SEHNR, CDR2 FQNEAQ (reference sequence). Trimming cost V 5 bases and J 8 bases, with 13 bases left between them. Written as DNA, the CDR3 is TGTGCCAGCAGCCCGGTGGCCGGGTATTCACCCCTCCACTTT. It yields the protein CASSPVAGYSPLHF.

For the CDR3, the DNA is TGTGCCAGCACCCCCCCTGGGGCAGCTGGGGCCAACGTCCTGACTTTC. Protein product: CASTPPGAAGANVLTF. The chain recombines TRBV28 with TRBJ2-6, with a weak D call TRBD1 (5 bases). The germline V gene encodes CDR1 MDHEN and CDR2 SYDVKM. V was clipped by 7 bases and J by 2 bases, with 15 bases between them. The CDR3 runs to 16 residues.

The chain has TRBV9 and TRBJ1-2; 9 bases are shared with TRBD1. This CDR3 contains 17 residues. V trimming: 1 base; J trimming: 8 bases; junction bases outside the gene matches: 15. Looked up from germline, CDR1 is SGDLS and CDR2 is YYNGEE. The CDR3 sequence: CASSVTKAGQGTYGYTF. The CDR3 DNA is TGTGCCAGCAGCGTAACAAAGGCGGGACAGGGCACGTACGGCTACACCTTC.

The chain recombines TRBV11-2 with TRBJ2-5; tentatively, D is TRBD1 (6 bases). This CDR3 has 16 residues. Between the trimmed V and J ends, which lost 5 bases and 4 bases, there was a span of 20 bases. Germline assignment: CDR1 SGHAT and CDR2 FQNNGV. CDR3 in amino acids: CASSPGLDGRGETQYF. DNA of the CDR3: TGTGCCAGCAGCCCAGGACTGGACGGCAGGGGAGAGACCCAGTACTTC.

This clone was observed a single time. J is TRBJ2-1 and V is TRBV5-1, with a possible D match to TRBD1 (5 bases). Trimming left V 2 bases short and J 2 bases short, with 8 bases between. Germline values: CDR1 SGHRS, CDR2 YFSETQ. CDR3 length: 14 residues. The CDR3 spells CASSFRVAYNEQFF. The CDR3 nucleotides read TGCGCCAGCAGCTTCAGGGTTGCCTACAATGAGCAGTTCTTC. Full variable domain (remainder filled in from reference TRBV5-1 and TRBJ2-1): KAGVTQTPRYLIKTRGQQVTLSCSPISGHRSVSWYQQTPGQGLQFLFEYFSETQRNKGNFPGRFSGRQFSNSRSEMNVSTLELGDSALYLCASSFRVAYNEQFFGPGTRLTVL.

This chain joins TRBV29-1 and TRBJ2-7; perhaps TRBD1 as D (5 bases). V shed 4 bases and J shed 4 bases, with 14 bases lying between them. The CDR3 is 13 residues long. Germline CDR1 is SQVTM and CDR2 is ANQGSEA. The chain's CDR3 is CSVGGRAGYEQYF. CDR3 sequence (DNA): TGCAGCGTTGGAGGCAGGGCAGGGTACGAGCAGTACTTC.

The V gene is TRBV30, the J gene TRBJ1-3; D remains unclear. The CDR3 covers 13 residues. The germline CDR1 and CDR2 sequences are GTSNPN and SVGIG (reference sequence). Trimming removed 0 bases from V and 5 bases from J, with 8 bases in between. The CDR3 nucleotides read TGTGCCTGGAGTGTAAACGGGAGAAACACCATATATTTT. The encoded protein is CAWSVNGRNTIYF.

V is TRBV5-6 and J is TRBJ2-1; 8 nucleotides agree with TRBD2. Unmatched junction bases numbered 13, after V lost 0 bases and J lost 8 bases. CDR3 length: 17 amino acids. Germline V lookup: CDR1 SGHDT, CDR2 YYEEEE. In DNA, the CDR3 is TGTGCCAGCAGCTTGGGGACGGCTAGCGGGTCTGGGGATGAGCAGTTCTTC. Its translation is CASSLGTASGSGDEQFF.

The chain joins TRBV5-1 to TRBJ2-2; possibly TRBD2 for D (6 bases). Looked up from germline, CDR1 is SGHRS and CDR2 is YFSETQ. Deletions cut 1 base from V and 1 base from J, with 11 bases between. The CDR3 consists of 16 residues. As DNA, the CDR3 is TGCGCCAGCAGCTTGACACTAGCCCAGAACACCGGGGAGCTGTTTTTT. This sequence encodes CASSLTLAQNTGELFF.